This record looks at one T cell receptor (beta chain) sequence and its context. Its target antigen remains unknown. Qualities for individual bases were not recorded, and no much larger clone is one base off. The protocol used for the library was PCR. The sequencing machine was an Illumina HiSeq 2500. To reduce PCR and sequencing biases, unique molecular identifiers were incorporated into the TCR beta cDNA libraries. Approximately 500,000 cDNA molecules were obtained for every 1 to 10 million input T cells, so each molecule roughly corresponded to one T cell. Patient libraries were prepared and sequenced with the same protocol used for the earlier healthy control dataset. Samples belonging to the same batch were prepared together, multiplexed and sequenced on a shared HiSeq lane. The original methods were these. MIGEC was used to process the raw barcoded reads, and molecular identifier groups with only a single read were discarded before consensus assembly and CDR3 extraction. Clonotype tables were post-analysed with VDJtools, and diversity was normalized by down-sampling all datasets to the smallest sample size. In repertoire overlap clustering, CDR3 amino acid sequences, but not nucleotide sequences, were matched to correct batch-related cross-sample contamination. TCRdb reprocessing: public reads trimmed at Q25 with fastp, clones called with MiXCR, in-frame beta chains kept. Every distinct CDR3 protein forms one entry, paired with its most common genes and DNA. TCRdb, not the authors, supplied the V and J calls. The sample contains about 810,000 distinct CDR3 sequences, under 70% of them found a single time. Approximately 4.4% of the sample is held by the ten biggest clonotypes.

These data are taken from a study of post-analysis software for immune sequencing data (dated by TCRdb to between 2015 and 2017). Study-level background: The recorded disease courses included relapsing-remitting, secondary progressive and progressive-relapsing multiple sclerosis, and some patients had no subtype annotation. A subset of samples was prepared in parallel using single-end sample barcoding, then pooled and co-amplified after Illumina adapter ligation. The multiple sclerosis patient repertoires were compared with some twelve previously published healthy control repertoires from donors aged about 6 to 26 years.

Findings and caveats that apply to the study as a whole: Patients showed significantly higher frequencies than controls for a handful of TRBV segments, among them TRBV5-6, TRBV5-1 and TRBV20-1. The control group was slightly older than the multiple sclerosis patient group. When samples were clustered directly using the F measure, samples prepared in the same batch co-clustered strongly, which prompted a batch-effect correction. Compared with controls, multiple sclerosis patients had significantly lower normalized Chao1 diversity, a finding suggesting substantial peripheral T-cell clonal expansion.

TCR beta repertoires were profiled from peripheral blood of approximately 13 young patients with multiple sclerosis to demonstrate the VDJtools post-analysis software. The patients with multiple sclerosis were children and adolescents between roughly 6 and 17 years of age. The CDR3 numbers 13 residues from cysteine through phenylalanine. The DNA shown is the 39-base CDR3, in frame from base 1. Trimming at the junction amounts to 7 bases on V and 3 bases on J, and the germline ends lie 12 bases apart. CDR1 and CDR2, looked up from the germline V gene, are SGHRS and YFSETQ. The clonotype was recovered from a girl between 10 and 17 years old with multiple sclerosis. The specimen was blood. Recombination linked TRBV5-1 to TRBJ2-3; the D gene is unclear. CDR3 sequence: CASGQTKTDTQYF. The DNA is TGCGCCAGCGGGCAGACCAAAACAGATACGCAGTATTTT.